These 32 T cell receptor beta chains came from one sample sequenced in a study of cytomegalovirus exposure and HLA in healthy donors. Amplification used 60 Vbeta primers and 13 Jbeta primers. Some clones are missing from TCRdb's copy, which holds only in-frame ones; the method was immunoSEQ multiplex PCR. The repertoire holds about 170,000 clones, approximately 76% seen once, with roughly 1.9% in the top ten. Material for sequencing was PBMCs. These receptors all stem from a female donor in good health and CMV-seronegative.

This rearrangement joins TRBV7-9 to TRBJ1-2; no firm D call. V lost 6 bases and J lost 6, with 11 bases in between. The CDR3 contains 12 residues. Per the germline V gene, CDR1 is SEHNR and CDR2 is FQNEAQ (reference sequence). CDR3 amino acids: CASSSLEDGYTF. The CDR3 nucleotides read TGTGCCAGCAGTTCTCTAGAAGATGGCTACACCTTC.

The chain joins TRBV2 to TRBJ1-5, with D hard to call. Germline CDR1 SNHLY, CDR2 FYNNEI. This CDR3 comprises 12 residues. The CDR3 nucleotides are TGTTCCTTTGGGGAGGACGGGCAGCCCCAGCATTTT. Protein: CSFGEDGQPQHF.

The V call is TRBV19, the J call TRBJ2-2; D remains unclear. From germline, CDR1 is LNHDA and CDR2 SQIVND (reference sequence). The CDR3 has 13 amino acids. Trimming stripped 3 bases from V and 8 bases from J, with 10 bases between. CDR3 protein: CASSMAAPGELFF. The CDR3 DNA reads TGTGCCAGTAGTATGGCGGCCCCGGGGGAGCTGTTTTTT.

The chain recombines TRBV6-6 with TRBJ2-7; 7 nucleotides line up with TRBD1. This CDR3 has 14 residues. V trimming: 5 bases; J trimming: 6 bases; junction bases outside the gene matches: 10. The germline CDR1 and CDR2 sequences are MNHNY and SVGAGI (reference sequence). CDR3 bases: TGTGCCAGCAGTAAAACAACGACAGGGAGCGAGCAGTACTTC. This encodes CASSKTTTGSEQYF.

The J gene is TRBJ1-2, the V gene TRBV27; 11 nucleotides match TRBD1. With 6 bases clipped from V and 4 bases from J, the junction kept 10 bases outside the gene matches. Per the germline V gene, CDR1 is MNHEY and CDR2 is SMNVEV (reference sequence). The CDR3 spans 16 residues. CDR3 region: CASRRAGQGASYGYTF. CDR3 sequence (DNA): TGTGCCAGCAGACGGGCTGGACAGGGGGCGAGCTATGGCTACACCTTC.

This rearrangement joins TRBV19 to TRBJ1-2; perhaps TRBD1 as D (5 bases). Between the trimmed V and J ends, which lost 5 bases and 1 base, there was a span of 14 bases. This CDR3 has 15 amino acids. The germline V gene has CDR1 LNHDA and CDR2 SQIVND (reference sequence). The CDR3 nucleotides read TGTGCCAGTAGTTTGACAGTCAATGATAACTATGGCTACACCTTC. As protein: CASSLTVNDNYGYTF.

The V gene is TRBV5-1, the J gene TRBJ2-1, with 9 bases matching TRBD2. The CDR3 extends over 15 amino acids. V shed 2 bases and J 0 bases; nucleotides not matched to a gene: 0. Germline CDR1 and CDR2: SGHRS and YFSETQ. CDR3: CASSLLAGSYNEQFF. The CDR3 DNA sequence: TGCGCCAGCAGCTTACTAGCGGGCTCCTACAATGAGCAGTTCTTC.

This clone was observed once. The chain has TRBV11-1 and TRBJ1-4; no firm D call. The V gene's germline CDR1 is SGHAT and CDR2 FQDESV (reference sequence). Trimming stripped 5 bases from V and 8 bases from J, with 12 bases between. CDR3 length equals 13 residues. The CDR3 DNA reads TGTGCCAGCAGCAGAGGACTTTCCGAAAAACTGTTTTTT. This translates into CASSRGLSEKLFF.

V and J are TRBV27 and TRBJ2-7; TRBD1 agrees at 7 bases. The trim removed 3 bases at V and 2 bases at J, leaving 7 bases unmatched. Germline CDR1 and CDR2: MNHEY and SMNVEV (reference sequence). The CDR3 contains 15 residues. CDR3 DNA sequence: TGTGCCAGCAGTTTCACCGGGACAGTAACCTACGAGCAGTACTTC. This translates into CASSFTGTVTYEQYF.

The CDR3 loop is CASSEGASLDEKLFF. The CDR3 DNA sequence: TGCGCCAGCAGCGAGGGGGCGAGCTTGGATGAAAAACTGTTTTTT. The genes are TRBV5-1 and TRBJ1-4, with 7 bases that match TRBD1. The ends lost 4 bases at V and 6 bases at J; junction bases unmatched: 9. The CDR3 contains 15 residues. Germline V gene lookup returns CDR1 SGHRS and CDR2 YFSETQ. Together with reference TRBV5-1 and TRBJ1-4, the CDR3 gives the full variable domain: KAGVTQTPRYLIKTRGQQVTLSCSPISGHRSVSWYQQTPGQGLQFLFEYFSETQRNKGNFPGRFSGRQFSNSRSEMNVSTLELGDSALYLCASSEGASLDEKLFFGSGTQLSVL.

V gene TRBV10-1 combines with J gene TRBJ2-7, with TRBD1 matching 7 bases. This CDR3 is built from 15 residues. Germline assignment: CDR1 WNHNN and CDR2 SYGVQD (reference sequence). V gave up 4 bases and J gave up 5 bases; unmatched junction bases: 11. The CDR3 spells CASSVATGVRDEQYF. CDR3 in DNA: TGCGCCAGCAGTGTAGCAACAGGGGTCAGGGACGAGCAGTACTTC.

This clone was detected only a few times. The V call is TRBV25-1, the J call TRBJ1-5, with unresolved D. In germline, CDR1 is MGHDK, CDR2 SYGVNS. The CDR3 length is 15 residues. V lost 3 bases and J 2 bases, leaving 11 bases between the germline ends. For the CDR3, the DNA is TGTGCCAGCAGTGATGGCGACTGGGGCAATCAGCCCCAGCATTTT. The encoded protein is CASSDGDWGNQPQHF. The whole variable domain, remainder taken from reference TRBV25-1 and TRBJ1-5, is EADIYQTPRYLVIGTGKKITLECSQTMGHDKMYWYQQDPGMELHLIHYSYGVNSTEKGDLSSESTVSRIRTEHFPLTLESARPSHTSQYLCASSDGDWGNQPQHFGDGTRLSIL.

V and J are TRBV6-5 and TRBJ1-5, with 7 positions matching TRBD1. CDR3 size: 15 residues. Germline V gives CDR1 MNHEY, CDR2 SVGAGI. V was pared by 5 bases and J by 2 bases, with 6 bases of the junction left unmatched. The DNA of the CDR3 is TGTGCCAGCAGTCTGACAGGGAAAGGCAATCAGCCCCAGCATTTT. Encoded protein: CASSLTGKGNQPQHF.

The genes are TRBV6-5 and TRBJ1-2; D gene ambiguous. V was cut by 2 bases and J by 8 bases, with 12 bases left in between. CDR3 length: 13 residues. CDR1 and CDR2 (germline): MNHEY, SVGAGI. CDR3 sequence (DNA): TGTGCCAGCAGTTACGACTGGCGTCAGGGCTACACCTTC. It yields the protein CASSYDWRQGYTF.

The CDR3 sequence: CASSILAGNNEQFF. CDR3 bases: TGTGCCAGCAGCATTCTAGCGGGAAACAATGAGCAGTTCTTC. The chain has TRBV9 and TRBJ2-1, with 9 positions matching TRBD2. Looked up from germline, CDR1 is SGDLS and CDR2 is YYNGEE. V trimming: 4 bases; J trimming: 5 bases; junction bases outside the gene matches: 4. CDR3 size: 14 residues.

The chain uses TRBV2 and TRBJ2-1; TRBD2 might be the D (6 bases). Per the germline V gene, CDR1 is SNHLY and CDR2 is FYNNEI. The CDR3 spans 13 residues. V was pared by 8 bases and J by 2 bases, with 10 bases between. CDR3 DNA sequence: TGTGCCAGCCGGACTACTCCCTACAATGAGCAGTTCTTC. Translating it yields CASRTTPYNEQFF.

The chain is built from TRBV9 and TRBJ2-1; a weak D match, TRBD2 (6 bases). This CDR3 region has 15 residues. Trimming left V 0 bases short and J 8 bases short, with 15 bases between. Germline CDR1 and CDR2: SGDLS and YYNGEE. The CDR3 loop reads CASSVGLVGGHEQFF. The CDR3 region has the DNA TGTGCCAGCAGCGTAGGACTAGTTGGTGGGCATGAGCAGTTCTTC.

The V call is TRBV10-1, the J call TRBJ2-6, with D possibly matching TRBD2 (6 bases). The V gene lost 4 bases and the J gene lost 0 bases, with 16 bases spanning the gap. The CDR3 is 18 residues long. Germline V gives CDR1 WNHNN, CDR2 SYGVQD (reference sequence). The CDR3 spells CASSVKAGTSSGANVLTF. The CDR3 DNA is TGCGCCAGCAGTGTAAAGGCGGGAACAAGCTCTGGGGCCAACGTCCTGACTTTC.

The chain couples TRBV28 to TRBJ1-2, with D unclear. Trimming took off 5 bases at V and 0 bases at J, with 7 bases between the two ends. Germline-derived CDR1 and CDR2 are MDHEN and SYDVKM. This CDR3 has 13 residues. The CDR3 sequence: CASSAPANYGYTF. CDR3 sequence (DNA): TGTGCCAGCAGTGCGCCGGCTAACTATGGCTACACCTTC.

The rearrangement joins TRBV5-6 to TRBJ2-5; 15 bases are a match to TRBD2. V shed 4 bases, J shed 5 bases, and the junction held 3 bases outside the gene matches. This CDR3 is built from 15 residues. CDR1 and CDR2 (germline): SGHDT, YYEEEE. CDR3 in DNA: TGTGCCAGCAGCACAGGACTAGCGGGAGGGGAGACCCAGTACTTC. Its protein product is CASSTGLAGGETQYF.

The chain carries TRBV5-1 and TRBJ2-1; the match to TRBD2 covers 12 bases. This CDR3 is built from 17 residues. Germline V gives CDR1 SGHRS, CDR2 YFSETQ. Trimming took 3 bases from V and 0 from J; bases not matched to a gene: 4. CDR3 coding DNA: TGCGCCAGCAGCTCGACTAGCGGGAGCTACTCCTACAATGAGCAGTTCTTC. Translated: CASSSTSGSYSYNEQFF.

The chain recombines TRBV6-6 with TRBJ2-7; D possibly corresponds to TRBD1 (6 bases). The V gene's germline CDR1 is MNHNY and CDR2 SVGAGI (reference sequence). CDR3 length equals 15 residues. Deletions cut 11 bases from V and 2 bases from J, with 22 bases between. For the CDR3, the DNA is TGTGCCGGCACCCAAGGGGGTAAGGGGGCCTACGAGCAGTACTTC. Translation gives CAGTQGGKGAYEQYF.

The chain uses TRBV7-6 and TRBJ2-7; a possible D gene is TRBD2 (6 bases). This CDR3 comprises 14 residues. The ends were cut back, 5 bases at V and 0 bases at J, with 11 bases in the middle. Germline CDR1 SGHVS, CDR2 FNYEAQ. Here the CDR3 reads CASSVEGYSYEQYF. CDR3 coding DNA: TGTGCCAGCAGCGTGGAGGGGTACTCCTACGAGCAGTACTTC.

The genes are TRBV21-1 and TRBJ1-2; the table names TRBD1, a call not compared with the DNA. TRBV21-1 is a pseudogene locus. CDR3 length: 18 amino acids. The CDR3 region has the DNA TGTGCCAGCAGCAAAGGCTTGTGTGGGGACAGGGGTTCCTATGGCTACACCTTC. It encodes CASSKGLCGDRGSYGYTF.

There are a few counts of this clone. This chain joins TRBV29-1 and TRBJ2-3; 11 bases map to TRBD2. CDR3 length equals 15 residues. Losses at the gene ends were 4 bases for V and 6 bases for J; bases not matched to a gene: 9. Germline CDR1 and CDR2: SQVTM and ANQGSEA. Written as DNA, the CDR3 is TGCAGCGTTGTCTTGACTAGCGGGAATTCCGATACGCAGTATTTT. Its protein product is CSVVLTSGNSDTQYF.

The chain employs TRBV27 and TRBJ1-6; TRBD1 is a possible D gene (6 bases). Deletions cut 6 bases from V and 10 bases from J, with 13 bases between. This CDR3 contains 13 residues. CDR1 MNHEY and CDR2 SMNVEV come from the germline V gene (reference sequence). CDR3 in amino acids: CASRLWDTSPLHF. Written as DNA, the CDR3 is TGTGCCAGCAGGCTATGGGACACCTCACCCCTCCACTTT.

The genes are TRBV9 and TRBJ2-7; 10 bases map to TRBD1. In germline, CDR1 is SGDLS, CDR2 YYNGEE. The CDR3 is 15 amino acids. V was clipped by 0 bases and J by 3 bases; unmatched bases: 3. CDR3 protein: CASSVGQGAVYEQYF. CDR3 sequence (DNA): TGTGCCAGCAGCGTAGGACAGGGGGCTGTCTACGAGCAGTACTTC.

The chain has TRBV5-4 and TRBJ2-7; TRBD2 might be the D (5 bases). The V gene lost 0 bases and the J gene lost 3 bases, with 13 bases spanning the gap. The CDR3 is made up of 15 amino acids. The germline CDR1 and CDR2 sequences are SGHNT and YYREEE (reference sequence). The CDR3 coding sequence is TGTGCCAGCAGCTTGGCTCCACTGGGAGACTACGAGCAGTACTTC. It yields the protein CASSLAPLGDYEQYF. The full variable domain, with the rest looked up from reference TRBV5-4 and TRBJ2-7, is ETGVTQSPTHLIKTRGQQVTLRCSSQSGHNTVSWYQQALGQGPQFIFQYYREEENGRGNFPPRFSGLQFPNYSSELNVNALELDDSALYLCASSLAPLGDYEQYFGPGTRLTVT.

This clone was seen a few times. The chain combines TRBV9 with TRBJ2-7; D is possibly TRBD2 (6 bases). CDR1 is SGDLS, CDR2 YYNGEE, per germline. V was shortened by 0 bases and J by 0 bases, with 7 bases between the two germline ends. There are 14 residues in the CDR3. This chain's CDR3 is CASSVGGNSYEQYF. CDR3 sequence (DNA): TGTGCCAGCAGCGTAGGCGGGAACTCCTACGAGCAGTACTTC.

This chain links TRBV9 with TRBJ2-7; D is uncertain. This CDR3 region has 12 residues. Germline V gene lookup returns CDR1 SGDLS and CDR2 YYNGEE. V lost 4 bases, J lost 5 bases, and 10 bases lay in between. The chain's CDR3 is CASSPGRDEQYF. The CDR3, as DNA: TGTGCCAGCAGCCCAGGCAGAGACGAGCAGTACTTC.

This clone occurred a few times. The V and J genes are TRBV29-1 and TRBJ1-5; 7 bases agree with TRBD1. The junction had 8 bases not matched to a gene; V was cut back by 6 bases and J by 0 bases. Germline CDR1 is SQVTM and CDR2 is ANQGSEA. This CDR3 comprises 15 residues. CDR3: CSVAEGQYSNQPQHF. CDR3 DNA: TGCAGCGTCGCCGAGGGACAGTATAGCAATCAGCCCCAGCATTTT.

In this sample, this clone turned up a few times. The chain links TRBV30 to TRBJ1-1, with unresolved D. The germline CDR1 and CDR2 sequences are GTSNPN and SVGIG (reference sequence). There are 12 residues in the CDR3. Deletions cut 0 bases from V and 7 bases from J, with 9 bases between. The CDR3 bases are TGTGCCTGGAGTGTCTACCGGGGTGAAGCTTTCTTT. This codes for CAWSVYRGEAFF.